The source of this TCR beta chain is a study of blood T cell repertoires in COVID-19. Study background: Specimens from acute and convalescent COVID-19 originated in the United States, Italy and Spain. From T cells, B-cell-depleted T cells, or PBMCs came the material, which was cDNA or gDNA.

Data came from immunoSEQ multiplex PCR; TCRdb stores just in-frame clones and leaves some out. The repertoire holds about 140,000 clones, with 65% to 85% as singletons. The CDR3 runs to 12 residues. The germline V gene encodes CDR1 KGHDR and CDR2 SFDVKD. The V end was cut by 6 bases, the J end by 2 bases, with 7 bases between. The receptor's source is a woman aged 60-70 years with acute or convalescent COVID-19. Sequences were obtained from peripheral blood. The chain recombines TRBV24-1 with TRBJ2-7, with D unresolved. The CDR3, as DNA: TGTGCCACCAGTCCGGGTACCTACGAGCAGTACTTC. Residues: CATSPGTYEQYF.